This T cell receptor beta chain was captured by sequencing in a study of identifying expanded T cells in peripheral blood. Some clones are missing from TCRdb's copy, which holds only in-frame ones; the method was immunoSEQ multiplex PCR. The data contain some 100,000 clones, around 88% of them singletons. The CDR3 consists of 12 residues. V was pared by 0 bases and J by 6 bases, with 6 bases between. Germline values: CDR1 SGHTA, CDR2 FQGNSA. General study findings and limits: Across healthy donors, higher total template counts meant significantly greater approximately two-week count variance. Differentially abundant clones: roughly 1.2 between replicates, about 15 at roughly 15 days, 19 to 20 at four.

No infections or other immune events were documented during collection. As regards this clone: Its antigen is unidentified.

The TCR comes from a person between 18 and 75 years old in good health. The chain uses TRBV7-2 and TRBJ2-7; D possibly matches TRBD1 or TRBD2 (5 bases each). Sequencing was performed on blood. Here the CDR3 DNA reads TGTGCCAGCAGCTTAGCCGGGACCGAGCAGTACTTC. Its protein is CASSLAGTEQYF.